This T cell receptor beta chain was found in a study of PD-1 blockade in mismatch repair-deficient tumors. The study's findings and limits: Tumor-resident clones, often absent from pretreatment blood, expanded after pembrolizumab and then contracted.

A remark on this clone: The antigen remains unidentified.

Indicated time point: approximately 11-day in vitro stimulation with candidate neoantigen peptide 2. A few pembrolizumab responders had their TCRs sequenced. Each of about seven ELISpot-reactive candidate peptides was used for roughly nine-day stimulation. An identically run culture lacking peptide was the fold-change baseline. Assay used: immunoSEQ multiplex PCR; TCRdb lists only in-frame clones, some missing. The sample records approximately 9,800 clones, 86% being singletons. The clonotype was recovered from an adult with mismatch repair-deficient cancer. The sequenced sample was cells cultured in vitro, obtained from a patient treated with pembrolizumab.

CDR3 nucleotide sequence: TGTGCCAGCAGCCCCAAGGGTGCCGGGAGCTCCTACAATGAGCAGTTCTTC. Its translation: CASSPKGAGSSYNEQFF. The V call is TRBV9, the J call TRBJ2-1; a weak D match, TRBD2 (6 bases). CDR3 length equals 17 residues. CDR1 and CDR2 (germline): SGDLS, YYNGEE. V was pared by 4 bases and J by 0 bases, with 17 bases between.